A selection of T cell receptor beta chains follows, all from one sample in a study of cytomegalovirus exposure and HLA in healthy donors. Data came from immunoSEQ multiplex PCR; TCRdb stores just in-frame clones and leaves some out. The table includes around 99,000 clones, roughly two thirds detected once. Specimen: PBMCs. Receptors were obtained from a man aged 40-50 years in good health and CMV-seronegative. CDR3s include the opening cysteine and the closing phenylalanine or tryptophan. A D gene is named only where the DNA matches it firmly. Some rows have no size entry. The others give once, few or many, or a class for an expanded clone.

v_gene	j_gene	len	abundance	d_gene	CDR3nt	CDR3aa
TRBV18	TRBJ2-4	16	.	TRBD2	TGTGCCAGCTCACCCGGCCCCGGGAGGGGGACAAACATTCAGTACTTC	CASSPGPGRGTNIQYF
TRBV28	TRBJ2-1	14	few	.	TGTGCCAGCAGTTTAATGGCGGGTTACAATGAGCAGTTCTTC	CASSLMAGYNEQFF
TRBV5-6	TRBJ1-2	13	few	.	TGTGCCAGCAGCTTGCCGCGGGGGTGGGGCTACACCTTC	CASSLPRGWGYTF
TRBV18	TRBJ1-5	13	.	.	TGTGCCAGCGCGGACAGCAGCAATCAGCCCCAGCATTTT	CASADSSNQPQHF
TRBV7-2	TRBJ2-3	15	.	TRBD2	TGTGCCAGCAGCCCGCTAGCGGGGGGCTTAGACGCGCAGTATTTT	CASSPLAGGLDAQYF
TRBV6-5	TRBJ2-4	13	.	.	TGTGCCAGCAGTCCCCCAGGGTCAAACATTCAGTACTTC	CASSPPGSNIQYF
TRBV19	TRBJ1-5	18	.	TRBD1	TGTGCCAGTACCCTAGAGGGACAGGATTCTAGGGGCAATCAGCCCCAGCATTTT	CASTLEGQDSRGNQPQHF
TRBV7-3	TRBJ2-3	19	.	TRBD2	TGTGCCAGCAGCTTCGGATTTGGCGGGGGAGTGGGGGGCACAGATACGCAGTATTTT	CASSFGFGGGVGGTDTQYF
TRBV5-1	TRBJ2-6	14	few	.	TGCGCCAGCAGGCCGAGCTCTGGGGCCAACGTCCTGACTTTC	CASRPSSGANVLTF
TRBV4-2	TRBJ2-3	15	.	.	TGTGCCAGCAGCCAAGATGCCAGGGGAACAGATACGCAGTATTTT	CASSQDARGTDTQYF
TRBV9	TRBJ2-3	16	.	.	TGTGCCAGCAGCGTAGGAGGGGGGGGCGGGACAGATACGCAGTATTTT	CASSVGGGGGTDTQYF
TRBV5-1	TRBJ2-3	14	.	TRBD2	TGCGCCAGCAGCGGTACTAGCGGGGGGGATACGCAGTATTTT	CASSGTSGGDTQYF
TRBV30	TRBJ1-4	13	.	.	TGTGCCTGGGGGGGAGGATTTAATGAAAAACTGTTTTTT	CAWGGGFNEKLFF
TRBV7-9	TRBJ2-7	13	.	TRBD2	TGTGCCAGCAGCTTAACGGGGGGCTACGAGCAGTACTTC	CASSLTGGYEQYF
TRBV5-4	TRBJ2-7	16	few	.	TGTGCCAGCAGCTTCAAGCAGGGGTTAGGCTCCTACGAGCAGTACTTC	CASSFKQGLGSYEQYF
TRBV7-6	TRBJ1-1	13	.	.	TGTGCCAGCAGCTTAGGGACACGAAGTAAAGCTTTCTTT	CASSLGTRSKAFF
TRBV5-1	TRBJ2-7	17	.	TRBD1	TGCGCCAGCAGCTTGGAAGGGTCGGGGACAGTAACTGGCGAGCAGTACTTC	CASSLEGSGTVTGEQYF
TRBV11-2	TRBJ2-7	15	.	TRBD2	TGTGCCAGCAGCTTAATGGGACTAGCAAATTACGAGCAGTACTTC	CASSLMGLANYEQYF
TRBV4-3	TRBJ1-2	15	.	TRBD1	TGCGCCAGCAGCCAAGATGCCAGGGGGCTGTTTTCCTACACCTTC	CASSQDARGLFSYTF
TRBV27	TRBJ1-6	15	.	.	TGTGCCAGCAGTTTAAAGCCCTCCTATAATTCACCCCTCCACTTT	CASSLKPSYNSPLHF
TRBV28	TRBJ1-6	16	few	TRBD1	TGTGCCAGCAGCCGCAAGGGGGCCGTATATAATTCACCCCTCCACTTT	CASSRKGAVYNSPLHF
TRBV7-9	TRBJ2-7	16	.	TRBD1	TGTGCCAGCAGCTTAGCGGCCGGGACAGGGACAAACGAGCAGTACTTC	CASSLAAGTGTNEQYF
TRBV2	TRBJ2-3	12	few	.	TGTGCCAGCAGGGGGACTGCAATAAGGGAGTATTTT	CASRGTAIREYF
TRBV4-3	TRBJ2-3	14	.	TRBD1	TGCGCCAGCAGCCTTGGACAGGGGTTTGATACGCAGTATTTT	CASSLGQGFDTQYF
TRBV6-1	TRBJ1-6	13	few	.	TGTGCCAGCAGTGTGGAACGGGATTCACCCCTCCACTTT	CASSVERDSPLHF
TRBV7-9	TRBJ1-1	15	.	TRBD1	TGTGCCAGCAGCTTAGCGCCACAGGGGGCTAGTGAAGCTTTCTTT	CASSLAPQGASEAFF
TRBV5-4	TRBJ1-4	15	.	.	TGTGCCAGCAGCCCCTCGGCAGGGAGGGACGAAAAACTGTTTTTT	CASSPSAGRDEKLFF
TRBV19	TRBJ2-5	15	.	TRBD1	TGTGCCAGTAGTAAGGGGACAGGGCTCCAAGAGACCCAGTACTTC	CASSKGTGLQETQYF
TRBV10-2	TRBJ1-4	14	.	.	TGCGCCAGCAGTGAGTGGCGGGAAACTGGAAAACTGTTTTTT	CASSEWRETGKLFF
TRBV10-3	TRBJ1-2	14	.	.	TGTGCCATCAACCGATTAAGTCAAGGGGTTGGCTACACCTTC	CAINRLSQGVGYTF
TRBV4-1	TRBJ1-2	15	.	TRBD1	TGCGCCAGCAGCCAAGATCTATTGGGGACAGTAGGCTACACCTTC	CASSQDLLGTVGYTF
TRBV5-1	TRBJ2-3	15	.	.	TGCGCCAGCAGCTTTACGATTAGCGGCACAGATACGCAGTATTTT	CASSFTISGTDTQYF
TRBV18	TRBJ1-1	13	.	.	TGTGCCAGCTCACCCGACTTGAACACTGAAGCTTTCTTT	CASSPDLNTEAFF
TRBV5-4	TRBJ1-2	13	few	.	TGTGCCAGCAGCGATATAACCAGTGGTGGCTACACCTTC	CASSDITSGGYTF
TRBV5-1	TRBJ2-7	16	.	.	TGCGCCAGCAGCTACTCTGTGGTTAGCGGTCCCTACGAGCAGTACTTC	CASSYSVVSGPYEQYF
TRBV19	TRBJ2-7	14	few	TRBD1	TGTGCCAGTAGTCCCCGGACAGGAGGATTCGAGCAGTACTTC	CASSPRTGGFEQYF
TRBV4-3	TRBJ2-7	14	.	.	TGCGCCAGCAGCCAAGACAGGGGTCGTCGCGAGCAGTACTTC	CASSQDRGRREQYF
TRBV12-5	TRBJ1-2	16	.	.	TGTGCTAGTGGTTTGAATTCAGGATCGCTTGTCTATGGCTACACCTTC	CASGLNSGSLVYGYTF
TRBV6-6	TRBJ1-5	16	once	.	TGTGCCAGCAGTTACTCGGAGACAGATAGCAATCAGCCCCAGCATTTT	CASSYSETDSNQPQHF
TRBV6-1	TRBJ1-4	14	once	TRBD1	TGTGCCAGCAGAACAGGGGTGGGAGATGAAAAACTGTTTTTT	CASRTGVGDEKLFF
TRBV11-3	TRBJ2-7	14	few	.	TGTGCCAGCAGCTTTGGTCCTGTTTCTAGCGAGCAGTACTTC	CASSFGPVSSEQYF
TRBV7-2	TRBJ2-7	15	few	TRBD2	TGTGCCAGCAGCTTAATTAGCGGGGGGCACTACGAGCAGTACTTC	CASSLISGGHYEQYF
TRBV25-1	TRBJ2-7	12	.	TRBD1	TGTGCCAGCACCGGGACAGCCTACGAGCAGTACTTC	CASTGTAYEQYF
TRBV19	TRBJ1-5	14	.	.	TGTGCCACCCAGGGCAGGGGCAGCAATCAGCCCCAGCATTTT	CATQGRGSNQPQHF
TRBV7-6	TRBJ2-3	16	.	TRBD1	TGTGCCAGCAGCTTAATGACAGGGGGGGTCACAGATACGCAGTATTTT	CASSLMTGGVTDTQYF
TRBV4-3	TRBJ2-1	13	.	.	TGCGCCAGCAGCCAAGATCTCAGGAATGAGCAGTTCTTC	CASSQDLRNEQFF